This is a list of T cell receptor beta chains from one sample in a study of shared clonotypes between healthy human individuals. Measured with immunoSEQ multiplex PCR; TCRdb has only the in-frame clones, and not every one. The data contain around 1.9 million clones, under 95% of them singletons. What was sequenced was naive CD8+ T cells from PBMCs. These receptors all stem from a man between 18 and 29 years old in good health. Some clones in this sample may be carry-over from other donors' samples. The CDR3 runs from the conserved cysteine through the conserved F or W. D genes are given only for firm matches. Some rows have no size entry. The others give once, few or many, or a class for an expanded clone.

size,D,V,J,CDR3,DNA
NA,NA,TRBV27,TRBJ2-6,CASYKGDSGANVLTF,TGTGCCAGCTACAAAGGGGACTCTGGGGCCAACGTCCTGACTTTC
NA,NA,TRBV11-2,TRBJ2-7,CASSPWGETYEQYF,TGTGCCAGCAGCCCCTGGGGTGAAACCTACGAGCAGTACTTC
NA,NA,TRBV21-1,TRBJ1-5,CASSSQPGHRYSNQPQHF,TGTGCCAGCAGCTCCCAACCGGGACACAGGTATAGCAATCAGCCCCAGCATTTT
NA,NA,TRBV9,TRBJ2-5,CASSVGGAYQETQYF,TGTGCCAGCAGCGTAGGGGGGGCGTACCAAGAGACCCAGTACTTC
NA,NA,TRBV5-1,TRBJ1-1,CASSLTPGAVAFF,TGCGCCAGCAGCTTGACGCCGGGGGCAGTAGCTTTCTTT
NA,NA,TRBV5-1,TRBJ1-1,CASSLVGLGSEAFF,TGCGCCAGCAGCTTGGTCGGGTTAGGATCTGAAGCTTTCTTT
once,NA,TRBV7-9,TRBJ2-1,CASSFMQEQFF,TGTGCCAGCAGCTTTATGCAGGAGCAGTTCTTC
NA,NA,TRBV11-2,TRBJ1-4,CASSLGGNEKLFF,TGTGCCAGCAGCTTAGGCGGGAATGAAAAACTGTTTTTT
NA,NA,TRBV5-6,TRBJ2-3,CASSTPGLGGPTDTQYF,TGTGCCAGCAGCACACCGGGGTTGGGCGGGCCCACAGATACGCAGTATTTT
NA,TRBD2,TRBV27,TRBJ2-3,CASSPFPETGGRGDTQYF,TGTGCCAGCAGTCCATTCCCCGAAACGGGCGGGAGAGGAGATACGCAGTATTTT
NA,NA,TRBV27,TRBJ1-1,CASSRGPATTEAFF,TGTGCCAGCAGTAGGGGACCAGCAACCACTGAAGCTTTCTTT
NA,NA,TRBV18,TRBJ2-1,CASSPVTVGLPSYNEQFF,TGTGCCAGCTCACCGGTCACCGTGGGCCTTCCCTCCTACAATGAGCAGTTCTTC
once,NA,TRBV19,TRBJ1-1,CASSRWGRMEKSTEAFF,TGTGCCAGTAGTAGGTGGGGACGGATGGAAAAGAGCACTGAAGCTTTCTTT
NA,NA,TRBV10-1,TRBJ2-5,CASSEGGDQYF,TGCGCCAGCAGTGAGGGGGGTGACCAGTACTTC
NA,TRBD2,TRBV28,TRBJ2-7,CASSLSGGGEQYF,TGTGCCAGCAGTCTTAGCGGGGGTGGGGAGCAGTACTTC
NA,NA,TRBV7-2,TRBJ1-2,CASSLVTDTLGGYTF,TGTGCCAGCAGCTTAGTTACTGACACCTTGGGGGGCTACACCTTC
NA,NA,TRBV7-9,TRBJ2-5,CASSGRDLETQYF,TGTGCCAGCAGCGGAAGGGACTTAGAGACCCAGTACTTC
NA,TRBD1,TRBV28,TRBJ1-4,CASSFGDREEEKLFF,TGTGCCAGCAGTTTTGGGGACAGGGAGGAGGAAAAACTGTTTTTT
NA,TRBD1,TRBV16,TRBJ2-2,CASSHPGQGAGGELFF,TGTGCCAGCAGCCACCCGGGACAGGGGGCTGGCGGGGAGCTGTTTTTT
NA,TRBD2,TRBV19,TRBJ2-1,CASSVLAGGPNEQFF,TGTGCCAGTAGTGTACTAGCGGGAGGGCCAAATGAGCAGTTCTTC
NA,TRBD2,TRBV6-1,TRBJ2-1,CATLRDQGGYNEQFF,TGTGCCACTCTTAGGGATCAGGGAGGGTACAATGAGCAGTTCTTC
NA,NA,TRBV27,TRBJ1-2,CASSQTPGDIYGYTF,TGTGCCAGCAGTCAAACCCCAGGAGATATCTATGGCTACACCTTC
NA,TRBD1,TRBV27,TRBJ1-1,CASSGQGREAFF,TGTGCCAGCAGCGGACAGGGGAGAGAAGCTTTCTTT
NA,NA,TRBV7-9,TRBJ2-7,CASSLVGQGHEQYF,TGTGCCAGCAGCTTAGTGGGGCAGGGACACGAGCAGTACTTC
NA,NA,TRBV9,TRBJ1-1,CASSVGSINTEAFF,TGTGCCAGCAGCGTAGGGAGTATTAACACTGAAGCTTTCTTT
once,TRBD2,TRBV7-9,TRBJ2-1,CASRHSVQREGNEQFF,TGTGCCAGCAGGCACTCAGTCCAGCGGGAGGGCAATGAGCAGTTCTTC
NA,NA,TRBV28,TRBJ2-1,CASSSTQEEGNEQFF,TGTGCCAGCAGTTCCACACAGGAGGAAGGCAATGAGCAGTTCTTC
NA,NA,TRBV18,TRBJ2-7,CASSPARSYEQYF,TGTGCCAGCTCACCAGCCCGATCCTACGAGCAGTACTTC
NA,TRBD2,TRBV6-1,TRBJ2-1,CASTLLAGAENEQFF,TGTGCCAGCACCTTACTAGCGGGAGCGGAGAATGAGCAGTTCTTC
NA,NA,TRBV5-1,TRBJ2-7,CASSLAPAGEQYF,TGCGCCAGCAGCTTGGCCCCTGCCGGGGAGCAGTACTTC
NA,NA,TRBV29-1,TRBJ2-7,CSVVGYEQYF,TGCAGCGTTGTCGGCTACGAGCAGTACTTC
NA,NA,TRBV7-6,TRBJ1-4,CASSLGNEKLFF,TGTGCCAGCAGCTTAGGGAATGAAAAACTGTTTTTT
NA,TRBD1,TRBV27,TRBJ1-5,CASRITGANQPQHF,TGTGCCAGCCGGATCACAGGGGCCAATCAGCCCCAGCATTTT
NA,TRBD1,TRBV11-2,TRBJ2-3,CASEPGTGLIDTQYF,TGTGCCAGCGAGCCCGGGACAGGGTTGATTGATACGCAGTATTTT
NA,NA,TRBV10-1,TRBJ2-1,CASSEILGRYNEQFF,TGCGCCAGCAGTGAAATTTTAGGCCGCTACAATGAGCAGTTCTTC
NA,NA,TRBV27,TRBJ2-7,CASSLSGKGPYEQYF,TGTGCCAGCAGTTTATCCGGGAAAGGGCCCTACGAGCAGTACTTC
NA,TRBD2,TRBV10-3,TRBJ2-3,CAISDGRGGGTDTQYF,TGTGCCATCAGCGACGGCCGGGGAGGGGGCACAGATACGCAGTATTTT
NA,TRBD1,TRBV5-4,TRBJ1-4,CASSLGQGQLFF,TGTGCCAGCAGCTTGGGACAGGGTCAACTGTTTTTT
NA,NA,TRBV9,TRBJ2-2,CASSEYVTGELFF,TGTGCCAGCAGCGAATATGTCACCGGGGAGCTGTTTTTT
NA,NA,TRBV7-9,TRBJ2-7,CASSLGSKSLYEQYF,TGTGCCAGCAGCTTAGGATCCAAAAGCCTATACGAGCAGTACTTC
NA,TRBD2,TRBV6-1,TRBJ2-4,CASSDYSGRALAKNIQYF,TGTGCCAGCAGTGATTATAGCGGGAGGGCCCTGGCCAAAAACATTCAGTACTTC
once,NA,TRBV27,TRBJ2-5,CASSSGLGGAETQYF,TGTGCCAGCAGTTCAGGATTGGGTGGGGCAGAGACCCAGTACTTC
NA,NA,TRBV2,TRBJ2-7,CASRGTEKTYEQYF,TGTGCCAGCAGAGGGACGGAGAAAACCTACGAGCAGTACTTC